This is a list of T cell receptor beta chains from one sample in a study of T cell responses to AZD1222 COVID-19 vaccine. Profiling relied on immunoSEQ multiplex PCR, and the TCRdb table lists in-frame clones only, not all of them. The sample holds roughly 85,000 clones, roughly nine tenths seen once. The sequencing here drew on peripheral blood, taken on day 0 of AZD1222 vaccination. The source of these receptors is an adult in good health. Both conserved end residues are part of each CDR3. A D gene is named only where the DNA matches it firmly. The size of a clone is reported for some rows only, either as once, few or many, or as a class for expanded clones.

j_call d_call clone_size v_call cdr3_length cdr3_nt cdr3_aa
TRBJ1-1 - - TRBV29-1 13 TGCAGCGTTGAAAAGGGAGAGAACACTGAAGCTTTCTTT CSVEKGENTEAFF
TRBJ1-4 TRBD1 - TRBV6-6 14 TGTGCCAGCAGGCGGGACAGCAGAAATGAAAAACTGTTTTTT CASRRDSRNEKLFF
TRBJ1-5 TRBD1 - TRBV18 15 TGTGCCAGCTCACCGGGACAGGGAATCAATCAGCCCCAGCATTTT CASSPGQGINQPQHF
TRBJ1-1 - - TRBV25-1 10 TGTGCCAGCAGTGACAGGAAAGCTTTCTTT CASSDRKAFF
TRBJ1-5 TRBD1 - TRBV27 14 TGTGCCAGCAGACAGGGACAGGGCAATCAGCCCCAGCATTTT CASRQGQGNQPQHF
TRBJ2-2 TRBD2 - TRBV6-4 15 TGTGCCAGCAGTCCCGCGGGAGCGGGCACCGGGGAGCTGTTTTTT CASSPAGAGTGELFF
TRBJ2-2 TRBD1 - TRBV7-9 17 TGTGCCAGCAGCTTCCGGACAGGGGGCGAGGAAACCGGGGAGCTGTTTTTT CASSFRTGGEETGELFF
TRBJ1-2 TRBD1 - TRBV14 14 TGTGCCAGCAGCCTGACAGGGGCCAAGGGTGGCTACACCTTC CASSLTGAKGGYTF
TRBJ1-2 - - TRBV28 15 TGTGCCAGCAGTTTCCTGGGCAGGGAGCCGGAAGGCTACACCTTC CASSFLGREPEGYTF
TRBJ2-3 TRBD1 - TRBV10-3 15 TGTGCCATCAGGGCAGGGGGTGTCGTCACAGATACGCAGTATTTT CAIRAGGVVTDTQYF
TRBJ1-1 - - TRBV20-1 11 TGCAGTGCTCTGACTAACACTGAAGCTTTCTTT CSALTNTEAFF
TRBJ1-5 - - TRBV24-1 15 TGTGCCACCAGTGATGGAGAAGTTAGCAATCAGCCCCAGCATTTT CATSDGEVSNQPQHF
TRBJ2-2 TRBD1 - TRBV18 16 TGTGCCAGCTCACAGTTGACAGGGACGTACACCGGGGAGCTGTTTTTT CASSQLTGTYTGELFF
TRBJ1-6 TRBD1 - TRBV6-5 16 TGTGCCAGCAGTTACACTTTTGGGCAGGGGGCTTCACCCCTCCACTTT CASSYTFGQGASPLHF
TRBJ2-2 - - TRBV28 14 TGTGCCGGCAGAGGACAGGGAGGGGCCGGGGAGCTGTTTTTT CAGRGQGGAGELFF
TRBJ1-1 - - TRBV28 11 TGTGCCAGCAGTTTAGTACCTGAAGCTTTCTTT CASSLVPEAFF
TRBJ2-2 - - TRBV7-2 15 TGTGCCAGCAGCTTAGATGCAGGAAATACCGGGGAGCTGTTTTTT CASSLDAGNTGELFF
TRBJ2-5 TRBD1 - TRBV6-5 16 TGTGCCAGCAGTTACTCAGGACAGGGGGCGCTGGAGACCCAGTACTTC CASSYSGQGALETQYF
TRBJ1-5 - - TRBV18 13 TGTGCCAGCTCACCCTCCTGGGGGCAGCCCCAGCATTTT CASSPSWGQPQHF
TRBJ2-7 TRBD1 - TRBV2 14 TGTGCCAGCAGTGATACAGGGGAATCCTACGAGCAGTACTTC CASSDTGESYEQYF
TRBJ1-1 - - TRBV19 17 TGTGCCAGTAGTCCACAGGGATTCCGAGCGGTTGGTACTGAAGCTTTCTTT CASSPQGFRAVGTEAFF
TRBJ1-5 TRBD1 - TRBV5-4 13 TGTGCCAGCAGCGAGGGGGCGGGTCAGCCCCAGCATTTT CASSEGAGQPQHF
TRBJ1-3 - - TRBV27 15 TGTGCCAGCAGTAAACAGTGGCTCTCTGGAAACACCATATATTTT CASSKQWLSGNTIYF
TRBJ1-6 - - TRBV4-3 18 TGCGCCAGCAGCCAAGACGCAGACGGAATCCCCTACAATTCACCCCTCCACTTT CASSQDADGIPYNSPLHF
TRBJ1-4 - - TRBV12-3/TRBV12-4 13 TGTGCCAGCAGTTTACGAGTCGTTGAAAAACTGTTTTTT CASSLRVVEKLFF
TRBJ1-1 TRBD1 once TRBV6-5 15 TGTGCCAGCACCCACTGGGGACAGGGGAGGACTGAAGCTTTCTTT CASTHWGQGRTEAFF
TRBJ1-2 - many TRBV13 13 TGTGCCAGCAGCTTAAGGGCCCTCTATGGCTACACCTTC CASSLRALYGYTF
TRBJ2-1 TRBD2 - TRBV3-1/TRBV3-2 16 TGTGCCAGCAGCCAAGCTATAAGGACTAGCGGCGATGAGCAGTTCTTC CASSQAIRTSGDEQFF
TRBJ2-2 - - TRBV15 17 TGTGCCACCAGCAGAGAAAGGGGGGACAAGGTAACCGGGGAGCTGTTTTTT CATSRERGDKVTGELFF
TRBJ2-6 - - TRBV7-3 15 TGTGCCAGCAGCCCCTACAACTCTGGGGCCAACGTCCTGACTTTC CASSPYNSGANVLTF
TRBJ2-7 TRBD1 - TRBV5-1 15 TGCGCCAGCAGCACAAAACAGGGGCTTCCCTACGAGCAGTACTTC CASSTKQGLPYEQYF
TRBJ2-7 - - TRBV7-9 12 TGTGCCAGCACCCCCCGGGCCTACGAGCAGTACTTC CASTPRAYEQYF
TRBJ1-6 - - TRBV3-1/TRBV3-2 15 TGTGCCAGCAGCCAAGAGTTCGCAGCCAATTCACCCCTCCACTTT CASSQEFAANSPLHF
TRBJ1-5 TRBD1 - TRBV28 15 TGTGCCAGCAGTTTATCGGGACAGGGGTCGGTAGCCCAGCATTTT CASSLSGQGSVAQHF
TRBJ2-3 TRBD1 - TRBV5-1 18 TGCGCCAGCAGTCGAACCGGGACAGGGGGCTGGAGCACAGATACGCAGTATTTT CASSRTGTGGWSTDTQYF
TRBJ2-7 TRBD1 few TRBV7-9 16 TGTGCCAGCAGCTCTGACCGGACAGGCGTCTCCTACGAGCAGTACTTC CASSSDRTGVSYEQYF
TRBJ1-5 - - TRBV19 14 TGTGCCAGTAGTATTAGTCAGACCAATCAGCCCCAGCATTTT CASSISQTNQPQHF
TRBJ1-1 - - TRBV9 14 TGTGCCAGCAGCGCTGGGACGTCAAACACTGAAGCTTTCTTT CASSAGTSNTEAFF
TRBJ2-7 - few TRBV5-1 14 TGCGCCAGCAGCCCCGGGACCGCGGGCTACGAGCAGTACTTC CASSPGTAGYEQYF
TRBJ1-5 - few TRBV15 14 TGTGCCACCAGCAGAGACAGGGAAGAAGGGGCCCAGCATTTT CATSRDREEGAQHF